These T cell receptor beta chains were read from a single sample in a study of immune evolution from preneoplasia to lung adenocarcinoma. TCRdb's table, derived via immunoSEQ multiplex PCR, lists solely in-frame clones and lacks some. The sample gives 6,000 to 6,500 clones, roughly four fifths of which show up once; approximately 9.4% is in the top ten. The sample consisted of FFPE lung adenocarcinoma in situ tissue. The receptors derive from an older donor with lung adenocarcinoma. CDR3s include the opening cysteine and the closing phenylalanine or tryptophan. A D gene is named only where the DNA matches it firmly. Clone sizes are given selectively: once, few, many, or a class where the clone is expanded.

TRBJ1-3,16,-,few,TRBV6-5,TGTGCCAGCAGTTATCAACGATGGCCCTCTGGAAACACCATATATTTT,CASSYQRWPSGNTIYF
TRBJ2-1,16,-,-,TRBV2,TGTGCCAGCAGTGCGGGACTCGAGAGCTCCTACAATGAGCAGTTCTTC,CASSAGLESSYNEQFF
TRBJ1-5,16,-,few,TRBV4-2,TGTGCCAGCAGCCAAGACGGGGGGCAGATCAATCAGCCCCAGCATTTT,CASSQDGGQINQPQHF
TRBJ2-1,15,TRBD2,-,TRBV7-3,TGTGCCAGCAGCTTTAGTGGCGGGAGCATGAATGAGCAGTTCTTC,CASSFSGGSMNEQFF
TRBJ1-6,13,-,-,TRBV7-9,TGTGCCAGCACTTCGACCGAAGGGTCACCCCTCCACTTT,CASTSTEGSPLHF
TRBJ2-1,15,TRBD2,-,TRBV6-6,TGTGCCAGCAGTTCTGGGGGGGGCTCCTACAATGAGCAGTTCTTC,CASSSGGGSYNEQFF
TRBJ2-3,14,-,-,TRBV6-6,TGTGCCAGCAGTTTGGGCCTTAGCACAGATACGCAGTATTTT,CASSLGLSTDTQYF
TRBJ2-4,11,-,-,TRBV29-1,TGCAGCGTGACCGATTCAGGGATTCAGTACTTC,CSVTDSGIQYF
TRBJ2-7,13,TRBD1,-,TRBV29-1,TGCAGCGCCACTAGACAGGGAACGCACGAGCAGTACTTC,CSATRQGTHEQYF
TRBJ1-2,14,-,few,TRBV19,TGTGCCAGTAGTATAGGTGTCCACTTCTATGGCTACACCTTC,CASSIGVHFYGYTF
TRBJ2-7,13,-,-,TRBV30,TGTGCCTGGAGGGGGACCGCAGCCTACGAGCAGTACTTC,CAWRGTAAYEQYF